This entry lists 8 T cell receptor beta chains sequenced from one sample in a study of glioma-infiltrating T cells after dendritic cell vaccination. Measured with immunoSEQ multiplex PCR; TCRdb has only the in-frame clones, and not every one. The data contain tens of thousands of clones, about four fifths of them singletons. Noted time point: after dendritic cell vaccination, including at tumor progression/relapse. Sequences were derived from blood, sampled after dendritic cell vaccination. The source is a human donor with glioblastoma.

The CDR3 spells CASSAVLDRSYEQYF. The CDR3 nucleotides read TGTGCCAGCAGTGCGGTATTGGACAGGAGCTACGAGCAGTACTTC. The chain is built from TRBV6-1 and TRBJ2-7, with 7 bases matching TRBD1. V dropped 4 bases and J dropped 3; count of bases not matched to a gene: 9. The length of the CDR3 is 15 residues. The germline V gene encodes CDR1 MNHNS and CDR2 SASEGT.

This chain connects TRBV29-1 to TRBJ1-2, with TRBD1 matching over 7 bases. V shed 5 bases and J 4 bases; nucleotides not matched to a gene: 10. This CDR3 spans 14 amino acids. Looked up from germline, CDR1 is SQVTM and CDR2 is ANQGSEA. For the CDR3, the DNA is TGCAGCGTTAACACAGGGGTAGGATTCTATGGCTACACCTTC. Encoded protein: CSVNTGVGFYGYTF.

CDR3 in DNA: TGCAGCGTTGAAACAGGGCGGAGGACTGAAGCTTTCTTT. It is translated as CSVETGRRTEAFF. The chain employs TRBV29-1 and TRBJ1-1; D is possibly TRBD1 (6 bases). The V and J ends lost 2 bases and 5 bases respectively, with 12 bases between them. This CDR3 contains 13 residues. CDR1 SQVTM and CDR2 ANQGSEA come from the germline V gene.

The chain links TRBV6-6 to TRBJ1-5; no firm D call. V dropped 6 bases and J dropped 5 bases, with 8 bases sitting between them. Germline CDR1 and CDR2: MNHNY and SVGAGI (reference sequence). The CDR3 contains 12 residues. CDR3 sequence (DNA): TGTGCCAGCAGCTCGGCGGATCAGCCCCAGCATTTT. This encodes CASSSADQPQHF.

The chain recombines TRBV6-5 with TRBJ1-4, with TRBD1 as a possible D gene (6 bases). Germline CDR1 is MNHEY and CDR2 is SVGAGI. This CDR3 comprises 15 residues. V was trimmed by 0 bases and J by 8 bases, leaving 13 bases between them. CDR3 protein: CASSYSTTGREKLFF. In nucleotides, the CDR3 is TGTGCCAGCAGTTACTCGACTACAGGGCGCGAAAAACTGTTTTTT.

The chain carries TRBV6-1 and TRBJ2-3; D not certain. Germline V CDR1 and CDR2: MNHNS, SASEGT. Deletions cut 10 bases from V and 2 bases from J, with 16 bases between. The CDR3 totals 14 residues. CDR3 in amino acids: CATIQGRITDTQYF. CDR3 in DNA: TGTGCCACCATCCAAGGCAGGATCACAGATACGCAGTATTTT.

V gene TRBV5-1 combines with J gene TRBJ1-1; TRBD1 matches 7 bases. Looked up from germline, CDR1 is SGHRS and CDR2 is YFSETQ. The CDR3 is 14 residues long. V trimming: 6 bases; J trimming: 4 bases; junction bases outside the gene matches: 9. The CDR3 sequence is CASKNRDSLTEAFF. In DNA form, the CDR3 reads TGCGCCAGCAAAAACCGGGACAGCCTCACTGAAGCTTTCTTT.

The chain links TRBV6-5 to TRBJ1-1, with TRBD1 identical over 7 bases. Trimming took 9 bases from V and 0 from J; bases not matched to a gene: 4. Germline lookup yields CDR1 MNHEY and CDR2 SVGAGI. This CDR3 has 13 residues. This CDR3 reads CASHRGLNTEAFF. CDR3 coding DNA: TGTGCCAGTCACAGGGGTCTGAACACTGAAGCTTTCTTT.